This TCR beta chain is drawn from a study of control samples from healthy donors and cancer patients. From germline, CDR1 is SGHDT and CDR2 YYEEEE. V was clipped by 3 bases and J by 5 bases; unmatched bases: 6. CDR3 size: 15 residues. TCRdb keeps only in-frame clones here, not all; method: immunoSEQ multiplex PCR. Of some 130,000 clones in the sample, roughly 92% were seen once. This clonotype was sampled from a man aged 18 to 29 in good health. The sequencing sample was made of blood. The J gene is TRBJ1-2, the V gene TRBV5-6; 11 bases fit TRBD1. In nucleotides, the CDR3 is TGTGCCAGCAGCTCCGGGACAGGGGGACCTTATGGCTACACCTTC. It translates to CASSSGTGGPYGYTF.